The 14 T cell receptor beta chains below all came from one sample that was sequenced in a study of T cells after yellow fever vaccination (dated by TCRdb to the late 2010s). This sample's treatment or condition label indicates: live attenuated yellow fever vaccine strain. Libraries were built with 5' RACE. The listed sequencing device is Illumina NovaSeq 6000. Starting from the raw public reads, TCRdb applied fastp trimming at Q25, assembled clones with MiXCR and retained in-frame beta chains. Each entry merges the rows of one CDR3 protein and shows their most common DNA and genes. The sample yields under 500,000 distinct CDR3 sequences; around 20% were counted once. The ten largest clones add up to roughly a sixth of the sample. Sample: PBMCs, taken before the yellow fever booster vaccination. Every receptor here comes from a man in his late teens or twenties who received the YFV17D yellow fever vaccine.

The chain recombines TRBV2 with TRBJ1-5; the D is unclear. The CDR3 runs to 15 residues. CDR1 and CDR2 (germline): SNHLY, FYNNEI. With 6 bases removed from V and 7 bases from J, the gap between germline ends came to 19 bases. The DNA for the CDR3 is TGTGCCAGCAGAGGAGGAACAATCACGGGGCAGCCCCAGCATTTT. This translates into CASRGGTITGQPQHF.

The chain uses TRBV5-1 and TRBJ2-1; weak D call: TRBD1 (7 bases). V lost 0 bases and J lost 6, with 13 bases in between. This CDR3 has 15 residues. Germline CDR1 is SGHRS and CDR2 is YFSETQ. For the CDR3, the DNA is TGCGCCAGCAGCTTGGACCAGGGGGGCCCCAATGAGCAGTTCTTC. Translation: CASSLDQGGPNEQFF.

This sequence joins TRBV20-1 and TRBJ1-6; D unclear. Per the germline V gene, CDR1 is DFQATT and CDR2 is SNEGSKA (reference sequence). Trimming stripped 6 bases from V and 7 bases from J, with 13 bases between. The CDR3 has 13 amino acids. Here the CDR3 DNA reads TGCAGTGCCCATCCCGATCCGAATTCACCCCTCCACTTT. It codes for CSAHPDPNSPLHF.

This chain links TRBV12-3 or TRBV12-4 with TRBJ2-7; 7 nucleotides match TRBD1. J was trimmed by 7 bases and V by 6 bases; bases with no gene match: 12. The CDR3 runs 14 residues. The DNA of the CDR3 is TGTGCCAGCAGCCCACAGGGGACGAGGGGAGAGCAGTACTTC. Amino acid sequence: CASSPQGTRGEQYF.

The chain uses TRBV18 and TRBJ1-6; no definite D call. The length of the CDR3 is 15 residues. Germline V gives CDR1 KGHSH, CDR2 LQKENI. V lost 0 bases to trimming and J lost 9 bases, with 12 bases between them. The CDR3 nucleotides read TGTGCCAGCTCACCACCGTCTGGTCCCGGTTCACCCCTCCACTTT. This codes for CASSPPSGPGSPLHF. Supplemented by reference TRBV18 and TRBJ1-6, the full variable domain reads NAGVMQNPRHLVRRRGQEARLRCSPMKGHSHVYWYRQLPEEGLKFMVYLQKENIIDESGMPKERFSAEFPKEGPSILRIQQVVRGDSAAYFCASSPPSGPGSPLHFGNGTRLTVT.

This clonotype has only a few counts. The chain carries TRBV4-2 and TRBJ2-3; D might be TRBD1 (6 bases). Deletions cut 0 bases from V and 1 base from J, with 11 bases between. Germline CDR1 and CDR2: LGHNA and YNFKEQ. The CDR3 has 16 amino acids. Written as DNA, the CDR3 is TGTGCCAGCAGCCAAGATGACAGGACTGGCACAGATACGCAGTATTTT. The encoded protein is CASSQDDRTGTDTQYF.

This clonotype occurred a few times. The chain joins TRBV7-6 to TRBJ2-7; D may match TRBD1 or TRBD2 (5 bases each). V lost 4 bases to trimming and J lost 2 bases, with 18 bases between them. The germline CDR1 and CDR2 sequences are SGHVS and FNYEAQ. There are 16 residues in the CDR3. DNA of the CDR3: TGTGCCAGCAGCTCGCTACGAGGGGCGGACCCCTACGAGCAGTACTTC. Translation: CASSSLRGADPYEQYF.

This clonotype turned up a few times. For the CDR3, the DNA is TGTGCCACCCGACAGGGAACATACTATGGCTACACCTTC. Amino acids: CATRQGTYYGYTF. This chain uses TRBV27 with TRBJ1-2; 7 nucleotides align to TRBD1. Germline-derived CDR1 and CDR2 are MNHEY and SMNVEV (reference sequence). CDR3 length equals 13 residues. Losses at the gene ends were 10 bases for V and 3 bases for J; bases not matched to a gene: 8.

This clonotype was counted between two and nine times. V gene TRBV12-3 or TRBV12-4 combines with J gene TRBJ2-3; D is perhaps TRBD2 (6 bases). The CDR3 covers 15 residues. Trimming removed 5 bases at V and 4 bases at J, with 16 bases between. In nucleotides, the CDR3 is TGTGCCAGCAGTCAGGGCACAGCGGGCTCAGATACGCAGTATTTT. The encoded protein is CASSQGTAGSDTQYF.

The chain couples TRBV20-1 to TRBJ2-7; TRBD1 aligns across 8 bases. CDR3 length equals 15 residues. After removal of 1 base from V and 3 bases from J, the junction contained 8 bases not matched to a gene. From germline, CDR1 is DFQATT and CDR2 SNEGSKA (reference sequence). The CDR3 DNA reads TGCAGTGCTAGAGGGGCGACAGGGGTATACTACGAGCAGTACTTC. The encoded protein is CSARGATGVYYEQYF.

The chain is built from TRBV7-9 and TRBJ2-5; a weak D match, TRBD1 (6 bases). The germline V gene encodes CDR1 SEHNR and CDR2 FQNEAQ (reference sequence). V lost 0 bases and J lost 3, with 11 bases in between. The CDR3 is 15 residues long. In nucleotides, the CDR3 is TGTGCCAGCAGCTTAGCGGTGGCAGGGGAAGAGACCCAGTACTTC. As protein: CASSLAVAGEETQYF.

The rearrangement uses TRBV12-3 or TRBV12-4 and TRBJ2-3; 9 bases are a match to TRBD2. Losses at the gene ends were 6 bases for V and 8 bases for J; bases not matched to a gene: 12. The CDR3 loop spans 15 amino acids. CDR3 DNA: TGTGCCAGCAGACCCAGCGGGGGGACCCCAGGTACGCAGTATTTT. It is translated as CASRPSGGTPGTQYF.

This clonotype came up a few times. This chain joins TRBV4-3 and TRBJ2-1; TRBD1 matches at 7 bases. With 2 bases clipped from V and 1 base from J, the junction kept 2 bases outside the gene matches. This CDR3 is 15 amino acids long. Germline V lookup: CDR1 LGHNA, CDR2 YSLEER. As DNA, the CDR3 is TGCGCCAGCAGCCAAAGGACAGGTTCCTACAATGAGCAGTTCTTC. It yields the protein CASSQRTGSYNEQFF.

This chain joins TRBV6-5 and TRBJ1-2; 12 bases align to TRBD1. The CDR3 is made up of 16 amino acids. Trimming at V came to 4 bases and at J to 6 bases, leaving 9 bases not matched to a gene. Germline loops: CDR1 MNHEY, CDR2 SVGAGI. CDR3 sequence reads: CASSSVPGQGANGYTF. CDR3 DNA sequence: TGTGCCAGCAGTTCCGTCCCGGGACAGGGGGCGAATGGCTACACCTTC.